The 15 T cell receptor beta chains listed next were all sequenced from one sample in a study of cytomegalovirus exposure and HLA in healthy donors. The PCR was carried out with 60 Vbeta primers and 13 Jbeta primers. Assay: immunoSEQ multiplex PCR; the TCRdb copy retains only in-frame clones and omits some. The sample carries 200,000 or so clones, about 87% recorded once. The sequenced material came from PBMCs. Source of these receptors: a man younger than 45 in good health and CMV-seronegative.

The chain has TRBV28 and TRBJ1-5; D might be TRBD1 (5 bases). Germline V lookup: CDR1 MDHEN, CDR2 SYDVKM. The CDR3 sequence is 13 residues long. Trimming removed 10 bases at V and 0 bases at J, with 10 bases between. CDR3 nucleotides: TGTGCCAATAGCAGGGATAGCAATCAGCCCCAGCATTTT. This translates into CANSRDSNQPQHF.

J is TRBJ1-1 and V is TRBV2; possibly TRBD1 for D (5 bases). Germline-derived CDR1 and CDR2 are SNHLY and FYNNEI. The CDR3 runs 14 residues. V was pared by 7 bases and J by 4 bases, with 16 bases between. CDR3 in DNA: TGTGCCAGCATCCTGGGGAGGGGAGGCACTGAAGCTTTCTTT. It translates to CASILGRGGTEAFF.

The chain has TRBV18 and TRBJ2-3; D may be TRBD2 (6 bases). CDR3 length equals 16 residues. The germline gives CDR1 KGHSH, CDR2 LQKENI. V dropped 3 bases and J dropped 2 bases, with 15 bases sitting between them. This chain's CDR3 is CASSPELAVDTDTQYF. CDR3 bases: TGTGCCAGCTCACCGGAATTAGCGGTGGACACAGATACGCAGTATTTT.

The chain is built from TRBV6-5 and TRBJ2-7; the D is unclear. There are 14 residues in the CDR3. The V gene lost 0 bases and the J gene lost 3 bases, with 9 bases spanning the gap. CDR1 is MNHEY, CDR2 SVGAGI, per germline. CDR3 protein: CASSYSGRRYEQYF. CDR3 sequence (DNA): TGTGCCAGCAGTTACTCGGGCAGACGCTACGAGCAGTACTTC.

The rearrangement uses TRBV6-5 and TRBJ2-1, with 9 positions matching TRBD1. The V gene end was trimmed by 8 bases and the J gene end by 8 bases; junction bases not matched to a gene: 10. This CDR3 has 14 residues. Germline lookup yields CDR1 MNHEY and CDR2 SVGAGI. Here the CDR3 DNA reads TGTGCCAGCCACCCCGGGACAGGGCTACATGAGCAGTTCTTC. This gives the protein CASHPGTGLHEQFF.

The chain recombines TRBV9 with TRBJ2-3; TRBD1 aligns across 7 bases. The V gene's germline CDR1 is SGDLS and CDR2 YYNGEE. The CDR3 is made up of 15 amino acids. With 4 bases clipped from V and 2 bases from J, the junction kept 7 bases outside the gene matches. For the CDR3, the DNA is TGTGCCAGCAGCAAGACAGGGTTCCTCACAGATACGCAGTATTTT. Residues: CASSKTGFLTDTQYF.

This chain connects TRBV19 to TRBJ1-3; 9 bases line up with TRBD1. J gave up 1 base and V 4 bases, and 14 bases lay outside the gene matches. The CDR3 spans 19 residues. The germline V gene has CDR1 LNHDA and CDR2 SQIVND (reference sequence). CDR3 loop: CASSTKRGGGQGSGNTIYF. CDR3 nucleotides: TGTGCCAGTAGTACCAAGAGGGGCGGGGGACAGGGATCTGGAAACACCATATATTTT.

The chain links TRBV7-8 to TRBJ2-2, with 10 positions matching TRBD2. This CDR3 has 16 residues. V trimming: 5 bases; J trimming: 4 bases; junction bases outside the gene matches: 7. Looked up from germline, CDR1 is SGHVS and CDR2 is FQNEAQ. The CDR3 DNA sequence: TGTGCCAGCAGCCTAGTAGCGGGGGGAACCACCGGGGAGCTGTTTTTT. It yields the protein CASSLVAGGTTGELFF.

This clone has just one count. This chain links TRBV11-2 with TRBJ2-1; 12 nucleotides match TRBD2. This CDR3 is 18 amino acids long. The junction had 8 bases not matched to a gene; V was cut back by 2 bases and J by 3 bases. Per germline, CDR1 SGHAT and CDR2 FQNNGV. CDR3 bases: TGTGCCAGCAGCTTAACTGGACTAGCGGGACCGTTCTACAATGAGCAGTTCTTC. It yields the protein CASSLTGLAGPFYNEQFF.

This clone is a singleton in its sample. The V gene is TRBV4-1, the J gene TRBJ2-7, with a tentative D call TRBD1 (6 bases). V shed 8 bases and J shed 6 bases, with 23 bases lying between them. The CDR3 runs 15 residues. Germline values: CDR1 MGHRA, CDR2 YSYEKL. CDR3 bases: TGCGCCAGCGGAACGGGGTACAGGGAAAGGGGCGAGCAGTACTTC. It yields the protein CASGTGYRERGEQYF.

This clone was observed a single time. The rearrangement links TRBV9 to TRBJ2-3, with TRBD2 matching over 9 bases. The CDR3 runs to 16 residues. Looked up from germline, CDR1 is SGDLS and CDR2 is YYNGEE. With 3 bases clipped from V and 5 bases from J, the junction kept 10 bases outside the gene matches. CDR3 bases: TGTGCCAGCAGCGCAAGGGCGGGGGGGCATGGAGATACGCAGTATTTT. This codes for CASSARAGGHGDTQYF.

The chain combines TRBV19 with TRBJ1-6, with D uncertain. The V end lost 5 bases, the J end lost 4 bases, and 18 bases lay between the germline ends. Germline V gives CDR1 LNHDA, CDR2 SQIVND (reference sequence). This CDR3 comprises 17 residues. The CDR3 sequence is CASSSTREGLYNSPLHF. CDR3 bases: TGTGCCAGTAGTTCCACGAGGGAGGGATTGTATAATTCACCCCTCCACTTT.

Regarding this clone: One junction end does not reproduce the germline sequence, and a read error may be involved. The chain has TRBV9 and TRBJ2-5; 13 bases agree with TRBD2. Germline V gene lookup returns CDR1 SGDLS and CDR2 YYNGEE. The CDR3 spans 16 residues. This chain's CDR3 is CTSSDGQLAGGETQYF. For the CDR3, the DNA is TGTACCAGCAGCGACGGGCAACTAGCGGGAGGGGAGACCCAGTACTTC.

This sequence joins TRBV7-8 and TRBJ1-2; D may be TRBD1 (5 bases). The CDR3 spans 15 residues. V lost 1 base and J 3 bases, leaving 12 bases between the germline ends. The germline V gene encodes CDR1 SGHVS and CDR2 FQNEAQ. The CDR3 loop reads CASSLDRWGDYGYTF. The CDR3 DNA reads as TGTGCCAGCAGCTTAGACAGGTGGGGGGACTATGGCTACACCTTC.

The gene calls are TRBV28 and TRBJ1-5; D gene unclear. Per germline, CDR1 MDHEN and CDR2 SYDVKM. With 2 bases removed from V and 2 bases from J, the gap between germline ends came to 13 bases. The CDR3 sequence is 16 residues long. The CDR3: CASSLVTARGNQPQHF. The CDR3 DNA is TGTGCCAGCAGTTTAGTCACAGCAAGAGGCAATCAGCCCCAGCATTTT.